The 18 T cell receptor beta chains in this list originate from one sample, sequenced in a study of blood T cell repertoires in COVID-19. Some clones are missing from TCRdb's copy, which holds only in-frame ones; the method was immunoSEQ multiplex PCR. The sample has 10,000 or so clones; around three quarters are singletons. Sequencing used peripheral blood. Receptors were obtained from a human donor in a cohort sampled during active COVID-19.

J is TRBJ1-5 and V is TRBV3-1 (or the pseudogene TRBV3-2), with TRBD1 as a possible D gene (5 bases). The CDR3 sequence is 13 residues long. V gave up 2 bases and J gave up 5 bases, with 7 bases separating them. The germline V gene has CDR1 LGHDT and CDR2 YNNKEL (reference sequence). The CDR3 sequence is CASSQPTDQPQHF. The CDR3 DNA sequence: TGTGCCAGCAGCCAACCGACAGATCAGCCCCAGCATTTT.

The CDR3 nucleotides are TGCGCCAGCAGCCCCGACAGGGGGGCCTACGAGCAGTACTTC. Protein: CASSPDRGAYEQYF. The rearrangement links TRBV5-1 to TRBJ2-7; TRBD1 agrees at 9 bases. V lost 4 bases to trimming and J lost 2 bases; unmatched junction nucleotides: 4. CDR1 SGHRS and CDR2 YFSETQ come from the germline V gene. The CDR3 has 14 residues.

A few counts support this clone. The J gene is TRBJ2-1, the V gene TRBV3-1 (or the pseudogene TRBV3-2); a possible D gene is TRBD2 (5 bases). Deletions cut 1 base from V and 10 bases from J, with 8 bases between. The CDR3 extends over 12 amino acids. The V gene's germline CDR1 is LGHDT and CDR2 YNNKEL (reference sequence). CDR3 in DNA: TGTGCCAGCAGCCAAGCCGGGGTCGAGCAGTTCTTC. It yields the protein CASSQAGVEQFF.

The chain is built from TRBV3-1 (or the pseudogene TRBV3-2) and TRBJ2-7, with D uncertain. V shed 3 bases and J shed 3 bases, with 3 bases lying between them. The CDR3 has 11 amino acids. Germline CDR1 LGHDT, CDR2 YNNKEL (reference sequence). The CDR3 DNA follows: TGTGCCAGCAGCCACCGCTACGAGCAGTACTTC. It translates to CASSHRYEQYF.

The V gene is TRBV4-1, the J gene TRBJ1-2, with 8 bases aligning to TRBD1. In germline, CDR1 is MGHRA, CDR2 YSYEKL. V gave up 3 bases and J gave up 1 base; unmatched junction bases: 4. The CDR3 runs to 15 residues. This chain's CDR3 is CASSHVDRDNYGYTF. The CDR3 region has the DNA TGCGCCAGCAGCCACGTGGACAGGGATAACTATGGCTACACCTTC.

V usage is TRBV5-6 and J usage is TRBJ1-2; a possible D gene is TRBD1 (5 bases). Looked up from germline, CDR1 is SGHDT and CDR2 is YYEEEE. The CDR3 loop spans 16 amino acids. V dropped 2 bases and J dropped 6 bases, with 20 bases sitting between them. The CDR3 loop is CASSFQPGFVGDGYTF. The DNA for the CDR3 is TGTGCCAGCAGCTTCCAACCAGGGTTTGTCGGCGATGGCTACACCTTC.

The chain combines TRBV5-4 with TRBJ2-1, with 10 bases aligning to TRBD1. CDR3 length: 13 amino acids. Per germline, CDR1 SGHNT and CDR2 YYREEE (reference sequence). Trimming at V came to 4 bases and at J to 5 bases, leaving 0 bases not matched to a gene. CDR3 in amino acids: CASSGTGDNEQFF. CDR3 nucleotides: TGTGCCAGCAGCGGGACAGGGGACAATGAGCAGTTCTTC.

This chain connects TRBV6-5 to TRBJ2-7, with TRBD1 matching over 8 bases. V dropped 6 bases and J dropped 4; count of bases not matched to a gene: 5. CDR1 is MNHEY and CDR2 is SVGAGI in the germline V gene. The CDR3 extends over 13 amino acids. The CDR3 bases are TGTGCCAGCAGCCGGGACAGGTTTTACGAGCAGTACTTC. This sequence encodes CASSRDRFYEQYF.

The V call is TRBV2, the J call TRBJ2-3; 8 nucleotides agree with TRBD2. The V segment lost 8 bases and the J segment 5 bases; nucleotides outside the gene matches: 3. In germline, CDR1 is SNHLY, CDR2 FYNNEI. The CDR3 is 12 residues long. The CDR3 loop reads CASVSGGDTQYF. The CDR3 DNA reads TGTGCCAGCGTCAGCGGGGGAGATACGCAGTATTTT.

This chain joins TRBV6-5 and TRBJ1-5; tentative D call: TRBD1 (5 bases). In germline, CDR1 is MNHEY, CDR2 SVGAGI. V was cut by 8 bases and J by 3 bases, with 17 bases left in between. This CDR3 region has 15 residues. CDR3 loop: CASAAVGQNNQPQHF. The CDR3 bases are TGTGCCAGCGCCGCGGTGGGGCAGAACAATCAGCCCCAGCATTTT.

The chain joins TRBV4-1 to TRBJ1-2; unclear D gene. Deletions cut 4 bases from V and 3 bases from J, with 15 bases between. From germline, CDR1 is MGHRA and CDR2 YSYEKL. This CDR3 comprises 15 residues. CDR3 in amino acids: CASSPRAGSYYGYTF. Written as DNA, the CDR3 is TGCGCCAGCAGCCCGCGTGCGGGGTCTTACTATGGCTACACCTTC.

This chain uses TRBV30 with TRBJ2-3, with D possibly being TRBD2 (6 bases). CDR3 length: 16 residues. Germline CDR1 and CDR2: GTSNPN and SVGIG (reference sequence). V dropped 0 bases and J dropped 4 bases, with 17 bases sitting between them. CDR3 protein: CAWSVKRGRPPDTQYF. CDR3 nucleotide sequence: TGTGCCTGGAGTGTCAAACGGGGGAGGCCCCCAGATACGCAGTATTTT.

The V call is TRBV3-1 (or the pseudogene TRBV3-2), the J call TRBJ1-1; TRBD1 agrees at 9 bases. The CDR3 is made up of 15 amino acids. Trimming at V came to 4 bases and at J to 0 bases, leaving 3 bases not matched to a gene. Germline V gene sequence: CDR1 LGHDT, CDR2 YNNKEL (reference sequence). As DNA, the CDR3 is TGTGCCAGCAGCCGCGGGGACAGGGTGAACACTGAAGCTTTCTTT. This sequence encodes CASSRGDRVNTEAFF.

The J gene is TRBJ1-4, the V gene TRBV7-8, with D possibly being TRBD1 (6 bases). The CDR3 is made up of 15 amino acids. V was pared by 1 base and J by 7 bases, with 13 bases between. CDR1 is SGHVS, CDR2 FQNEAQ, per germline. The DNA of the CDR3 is TGTGCCAGCAGCTTAGTAGGGGGGGCGGGTGAAAAACTGTTTTTT. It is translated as CASSLVGGAGEKLFF.

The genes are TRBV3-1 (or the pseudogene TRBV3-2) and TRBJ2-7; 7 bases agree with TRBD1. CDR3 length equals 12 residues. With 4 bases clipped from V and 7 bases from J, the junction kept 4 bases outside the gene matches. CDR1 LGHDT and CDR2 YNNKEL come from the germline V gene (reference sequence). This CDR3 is CASSLQGWEQYF. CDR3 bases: TGTGCCAGCAGCCTACAGGGGTGGGAGCAGTACTTC.

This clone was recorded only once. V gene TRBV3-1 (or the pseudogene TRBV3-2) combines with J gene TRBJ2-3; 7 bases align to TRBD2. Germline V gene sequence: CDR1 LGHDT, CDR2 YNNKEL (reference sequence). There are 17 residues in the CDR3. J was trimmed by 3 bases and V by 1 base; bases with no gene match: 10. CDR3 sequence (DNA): TGTGCCAGCAGCCAAGGCGGGGGTCTCCCTGGGACAGATACGCAGTATTTT. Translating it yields CASSQGGGLPGTDTQYF.

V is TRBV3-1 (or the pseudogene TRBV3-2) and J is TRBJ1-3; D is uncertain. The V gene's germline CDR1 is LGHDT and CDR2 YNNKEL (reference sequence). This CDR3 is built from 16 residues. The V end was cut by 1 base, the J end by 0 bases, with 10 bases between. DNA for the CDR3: TGTGCCAGCAGCCAAGTATCGCGAAGCTCTGGAAACACCATATATTTT. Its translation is CASSQVSRSSGNTIYF.

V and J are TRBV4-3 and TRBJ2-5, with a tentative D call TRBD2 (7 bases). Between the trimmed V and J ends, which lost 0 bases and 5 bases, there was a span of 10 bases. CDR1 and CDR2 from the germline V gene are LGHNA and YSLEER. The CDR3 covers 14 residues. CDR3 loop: CASSQEGGHETQYF. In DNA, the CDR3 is TGCGCCAGCAGCCAAGAGGGGGGGCACGAGACCCAGTACTTC.